The TCR beta chain described here comes from a study of shared clonotypes between healthy human individuals. Study results and limitations: What rarefaction showed was incomplete sorted-subset sequencing despite large depth. Larger estimated richness was generally recorded for naive subsets relative to memory subsets.

Naive CD8 cells lacked CD45RO and underwent positive selection for CCR7, leaving out terminally differentiated effector memory CD45RA+ cells. A note on this clone: The antigen is not known.

At the deep level, the assay was run. Only in-frame clones appear in the TCRdb table, and some are missing; sequencing was by immunoSEQ multiplex PCR. The table shows 1.5 million to 2.5 million clones, with around 96% occurring only once. Germline values: CDR1 MNHEY, CDR2 SMNVEV (reference sequence). Trimming removed 2 bases at V and 7 bases at J, with 15 bases between. There are 14 residues in the CDR3. The receptor's source is a man younger than 35 in good health. The source material was naive CD8+ T cells sorted from blood. This chain uses TRBV27 with TRBJ2-7, with D tentatively TRBD2 (6 bases). The CDR3 spells CASSLIWGVGEQYF. The CDR3 nucleotides read TGTGCCAGCAGTTTAATCTGGGGGGTGGGGGAGCAGTACTTC.